The sequence of this TCR beta chain was determined in a study of graft-versus-host responses after intestinal transplantation. Study in general: For two to four years after anti-thymocyte globulin induction, all recipients took tacrolimus and steroids. Study outcomes and limitations: GvH clones appeared in recipient marrow, some first in ileum or blood. Graft-donor T cell macrochimerism in patients accompanied high graft-versus-host to host-versus-graft clonal ratios in allografts.

Libraries were prepared by immunoSEQ multiplex PCR; TCRdb keeps only in-frame clonotypes and omits some of them. This sample has approximately 9,600 clones, with roughly 71% found just once. The graft tissue was processed, and this released both intraepithelial and lamina propria lymphocytes. Worth noting for this clone: The target antigen is unknown.

The CDR3 has 13 amino acids. This TCR was sampled from a human patient who received an intestinal transplant, so some T cells may come from the graft donor. The V and J genes are TRBV21-1 and TRBJ1-2; the DNA was not compared with TRBD1, the D call given in the table. TRBV21-1 is given as a pseudogene. Sequences were derived from ileum tissue, sampled around 450 days after intestinal transplantation. CDR3 protein: CASSYGQGRGYTF. DNA of the CDR3: TGTGCCAGCAGTTACGGACAGGGCCGTGGCTACACCTTC.